One and the same sample provided the 8 T cell receptor beta chains below, sequenced in a study of cytomegalovirus exposure and HLA in healthy donors. A multiplex PCR was run with 60 Vbeta primers and 13 Jbeta primers. Produced via immunoSEQ multiplex PCR; TCRdb's table is partial and in-frame only. The table has 120,000 or so clones, 60% to 80% seen once. The sample was PBMCs. Receptor source: a man aged 30-40 years in good health and CMV-seronegative.

This chain connects TRBV10-3 to TRBJ1-4; 8 bases are a match to TRBD1. Trimming at V came to 5 bases and at J to 7 bases, leaving 15 bases not matched to a gene. This CDR3 has 17 amino acids. Germline V CDR1 and CDR2: ENHRY, SYGVKD. In DNA form, the CDR3 reads TGTGCCATCAGTCCTCAGAGTTCCCAGGGGGCGCCTGAAAAACTGTTTTTT. Residues: CAISPQSSQGAPEKLFF.

The chain recombines TRBV10-3 with TRBJ2-7; D remains ambiguous. CDR1 is ENHRY and CDR2 is SYGVKD in the germline V gene. The CDR3 spans 11 residues. V was trimmed by 4 bases and J by 3 bases, leaving 4 bases between them. The CDR3 DNA sequence: TGTGCCATCAGTGCCCACTACGAGCAGTACTTC. Protein sequence: CAISAHYEQYF.

This sequence joins TRBV7-9 and TRBJ1-1; 10 bases agree with TRBD1. V shed 7 bases, J shed 0 bases, and the junction held 5 bases outside the gene matches. The CDR3 sequence is 15 residues long. CDR1 and CDR2 (germline): SEHNR, FQNEAQ (reference sequence). In DNA, the CDR3 is TGTGCCAGCAATCTGGGACAGGGGCTGAACACTGAAGCTTTCTTT. It encodes CASNLGQGLNTEAFF.

The chain is built from TRBV21-1 and TRBJ1-2; TRBD1, as called in the table, went unchecked against the DNA. TRBV21-1 is classified as a pseudogene. This CDR3 has 14 residues. DNA of the CDR3: TGTGCCAGCAGCAAAACAGGGAAGAACTATGGCTACACCTTC. Translating it yields CASSKTGKNYGYTF.

The rearrangement links TRBV7-2 to TRBJ2-1; TRBD2 matches 7 bases. The germline V gene encodes CDR1 SGHTA and CDR2 FQGNSA. This CDR3 is 16 amino acids long. V lost 3 bases to trimming and J lost 4 bases; unmatched junction nucleotides: 9. The CDR3 is CASSFRRGVQYNEQFF. The CDR3 nucleotides read TGTGCCAGCAGCTTCCGTCGGGGGGTCCAATACAATGAGCAGTTCTTC.

The chain carries TRBV7-3 and TRBJ1-1; D remains unclear. The CDR3 spans 13 residues. Per germline, CDR1 SGHTA and CDR2 FQGTGA. Trimming took 5 bases from V and 1 from J, leaving 8 bases between them. This CDR3 reads CASSVAGNTEAFF. CDR3 DNA sequence: TGTGCCAGCAGCGTCGCAGGGAACACTGAAGCTTTCTTT.

The chain employs TRBV30 and TRBJ2-1; tentative D call: TRBD1 (6 bases). The CDR3 has 14 residues. Looked up from germline, CDR1 is GTSNPN and CDR2 is SVGIG (reference sequence). V lost 4 bases and J 4 bases, leaving 14 bases between the germline ends. The CDR3 DNA follows: TGTGCCTGGACCCTCGGGCAGGGGTACAATGAGCAGTTCTTC. It yields the protein CAWTLGQGYNEQFF.

This chain joins TRBV7-9 and TRBJ2-3; 9 bases align to TRBD2. V was pared by 3 bases and J by 7 bases, with 5 bases of the junction left unmatched. The germline V gene has CDR1 SEHNR and CDR2 FQNEAQ (reference sequence). This CDR3 has 14 amino acids. The CDR3 loop reads CASSFSGGTNTQYF. The CDR3 coding sequence is TGTGCCAGCAGCTTTAGCGGGGGAACTAATACGCAGTATTTT.